One T cell receptor (beta chain) is described in this entry. The antigen is undetermined. The data derive from a study of shared clonotypes between healthy human individuals. Study-wide findings and caveats: Few donors limited the genetic and exposure-history diversity represented. Sequencing depth was expected to affect clonotype sharing among donors.

Sequencing was at deep level. Ten immunoSEQ deep assay plates served to sequence unsorted PBMC DNA. The assay was immunoSEQ multiplex PCR, and TCRdb's table has in-frame clones only and misses some. The sample lists around 480,000 clones, about 75% seen once, with under 15% in the top ten. The V end was cut by 8 bases, the J end by 1 base, with 9 bases between. Per germline, CDR1 MNHEY and CDR2 SVGAGI. The CDR3 has 13 residues. Sequenced material: PBMCs. This chain links TRBV6-5 with TRBJ2-1, with no clear D. This receptor was taken from a middle-aged woman in good health. Some clones in this sample may be carry-over from other donors' samples. The CDR3 protein is CASRGVSYNEQFF. The CDR3 DNA reads as TGTGCCAGCCGAGGAGTATCCTACAATGAGCAGTTCTTC.